One and the same sample provided the 16 T cell receptor beta chains below, sequenced in a study of vaccination effects on CD4 cells after COVID-19. Profiled with immunoSEQ multiplex PCR; TCRdb holds only in-frame clones, not every one. This table has 55,000 to 80,000 clones, around three quarters appearing once. Antigen specificity for these receptors is unknown. Antigen-specific CD4+ T cells were first expanded with viral peptide pools by the ViraFEST assay and only then sequenced. Following culture for under 12 days, CD4+ T cells were isolated. Each vaccine recipient was nucleocapsid antibody negative and had no prior SARS-CoV-2 infection. The sequencing here drew on CD4+ T cells from PBMCs cultured with HCoV-OC43 spike peptides, taken before COVID-19 vaccination. Subset of the sample: HCoV-OC43 spike overlapping peptide pool stimulation. The origin of the receptors is a human donor who received a COVID-19 vaccine.

The genes are TRBV24-1 and TRBJ2-5, with TRBD1 matching over 7 bases. Germline V lookup: CDR1 KGHDR, CDR2 SFDVKD. The CDR3 consists of 13 residues. Germline trimming cut 6 bases from V and 4 bases from J; bases unmatched to any gene: 4. The CDR3 DNA reads as TGTGCCACCAGTCCCGGACAGGCAGAGACCCAGTACTTC. Protein: CATSPGQAETQYF.

V gene TRBV6-2 or TRBV6-3 combines with J gene TRBJ2-6; TRBD1 agrees at 7 bases. CDR1 and CDR2 (germline): MNHEY, SVGEGT. The CDR3 consists of 17 residues. Trimming cost V 2 bases and J 3 bases; bases outside gene matches: 7. CDR3 coding DNA: TGTGCCAGCAGTTACCCCAGACAGGGTCTTGGGGCCAACGTCCTGACTTTC. It is translated as CASSYPRQGLGANVLTF.

The chain joins TRBV7-9 to TRBJ2-7, with D unresolved. V was clipped by 5 bases and J by 5 bases, with 13 bases between them. The CDR3 has 13 residues. Germline CDR1 SEHNR, CDR2 FQNEAQ (reference sequence). This CDR3 reads CASSIDNQHEQYV. Here the CDR3 DNA reads TGTGCCAGCAGCATTGACAATCAGCACGAGCAGTACGTC.

This chain connects TRBV4-1 to TRBJ2-3; TRBD2 might be the D (5 bases). The CDR3 totals 16 residues. Trimming removed 5 bases from V and 2 bases from J, with 17 bases in between. Germline CDR1 MGHRA, CDR2 YSYEKL. The chain's CDR3 is CASSTQDYRNTDTQYF. The CDR3 region has the DNA TGCGCCAGCAGCACCCAAGACTATCGCAACACAGATACGCAGTATTTT.

The chain uses TRBV2 and TRBJ2-1; 11 bases map to TRBD2. The CDR3 runs 14 residues. Germline CDR1 SNHLY, CDR2 FYNNEI. The J segment lost 4 bases and the V segment lost 7 bases, leaving 3 bases of the junction unmatched. CDR3 sequence (DNA): TGTGCCAGCACGACTAGCGGGGTTTACAATGAGCAGTTCTTC. Protein sequence: CASTTSGVYNEQFF.

The V gene is TRBV5-1, the J gene TRBJ1-4; D is ambiguous. Looked up from germline, CDR1 is SGHRS and CDR2 is YFSETQ. V was pared by 3 bases and J by 14 bases, with 23 bases between. The CDR3 is 15 amino acids. Here the CDR3 DNA reads TGCGCCAGCAGCTCCCCTGAGAATAGCCCAAGTCGTCTGTTTTTT. This sequence encodes CASSSPENSPSRLFF.

V is TRBV6-2 or TRBV6-3 and J is TRBJ1-2; the D gene is possibly TRBD1 (5 bases). V was trimmed by 4 bases and J by 0 bases, leaving 9 bases between them. CDR3 length equals 14 residues. The germline gives CDR1 MNHEY, CDR2 SVGEGT. The CDR3, as DNA: TGTGCCAGCAGTTTGGCAGGGTCTAACTATGGCTACACCTTC. Protein: CASSLAGSNYGYTF.

The chain links TRBV5-4 to TRBJ2-4; 8 nucleotides match TRBD1. The CDR3 runs 18 residues. The V and J ends lost 0 bases and 0 bases, in that order; junction bases with no gene match: 8. Germline V CDR1 and CDR2: SGHNT, YYREEE (reference sequence). DNA of the CDR3: TGTGCCAGCAGCTTGGGAGGACAGGGCAGGGTAGCCAAAAACATTCAGTACTTC. This translates into CASSLGGQGRVAKNIQYF.

This rearrangement joins TRBV27 to TRBJ1-4; no clear D. The CDR3 is made up of 16 amino acids. Germline V gives CDR1 MNHEY, CDR2 SMNVEV (reference sequence). The V and J ends lost 6 bases and 1 base respectively, with 15 bases between them. The CDR3 is CASSRGVGGTNEKLFF. The CDR3 DNA is TGTGCCAGCAGCCGTGGGGTAGGTGGAACTAATGAAAAACTGTTTTTT.

A remark on this clone: Other DNA sequences in this sample translate to the same CDR3. The J gene is TRBJ2-5, the V gene TRBV7-2; TRBD2 is a possible D gene (6 bases). The ends were cut back, 1 base at V and 5 bases at J, with 8 bases in the middle. This CDR3 is built from 13 residues. Germline assignment: CDR1 SGHTA and CDR2 FQGNSA. This CDR3 reads CASSLVGGETQYF. The DNA for the CDR3 is TGTGCCAGCAGCTTAGTTGGGGGGGAGACCCAGTACTTC. Full variable domain (remainder filled in from reference TRBV7-2 and TRBJ2-5): GAGVSQSPSNKVTEKGKDVELRCDPISGHTALYWYRQSLGQGLEFLIYFQGNSAPDKSGLPSDRFSAERTGGSVSTLTIQRTQQEDSAVYLCASSLVGGETQYFGPGTRLLVL.

The V and J genes are TRBV24-1 and TRBJ2-2, with TRBD2 identical over 13 bases. Losses at the gene ends were 7 bases for V and 6 bases for J; bases not matched to a gene: 4. Germline V gene data show CDR1 as KGHDR and CDR2 as SFDVKD. The CDR3 has 15 residues. The CDR3 region is CATSGLAGDPGELFF. CDR3 nucleotides: TGTGCCACCAGCGGACTAGCGGGGGACCCCGGGGAGCTGTTTTTT.

This clone was picked up one time. This chain links TRBV19 with TRBJ1-2; maybe TRBD1 (5 bases). This CDR3 is built from 15 residues. Germline V gene sequence: CDR1 LNHDA, CDR2 SQIVND (reference sequence). Between the trimmed V and J ends, which lost 2 bases and 0 bases, there was a span of 10 bases. The CDR3 DNA reads as TGTGCCAGTAGTATATCGGGGGGTGCTAACTATGGCTACACCTTC. As protein: CASSISGGANYGYTF.

This clone was picked up one time. This chain uses TRBV4-2 with TRBJ1-1; a weak D match, TRBD1 (5 bases). Per the germline V gene, CDR1 is LGHNA and CDR2 is YNFKEQ. The CDR3 covers 14 residues. Trimming cost V 6 bases and J 5 bases, with 16 bases left between them. CDR3 nucleotides: TGTGCCAGCAGAGCGACAGCGGAGAGGACTGAAGCTTTCTTT. Protein product: CASRATAERTEAFF.

The genes are TRBV6-5 and TRBJ1-2; 8 nucleotides match TRBD1. J gave up 0 bases and V 2 bases, and 5 bases lay outside the gene matches. Germline loops: CDR1 MNHEY, CDR2 SVGAGI. The CDR3 contains 16 residues. CDR3 region: CASSYLDRGANYGYTF. For the CDR3, the DNA is TGTGCCAGCAGTTACCTCGACAGGGGAGCTAACTATGGCTACACCTTC.

The chain couples TRBV12-5 to TRBJ2-2; a weak D match, TRBD1 (5 bases). The CDR3 has 17 amino acids. The V gene lost 1 base and the J gene lost 7 bases, with 19 bases spanning the gap. Germline CDR1 reads LGHNT; CDR2 reads FRNRAP. The CDR3 loop is CASGLAQYPRENGELFF. The CDR3 DNA reads TGTGCTAGTGGTTTGGCCCAGTACCCCAGGGAAAACGGGGAGCTGTTTTTT.

J is TRBJ2-7 and V is TRBV18; D is ambiguous. The V end was cut by 2 bases, the J end by 1 base, with 18 bases between. The V gene's germline CDR1 is KGHSH and CDR2 LQKENI. CDR3 length equals 17 residues. The DNA for the CDR3 is TGTGCCAGCTCACCAGATCGAGTAGGCCCCCTATCCTACGAGCAGTACGTC. Translating it yields CASSPDRVGPLSYEQYV.